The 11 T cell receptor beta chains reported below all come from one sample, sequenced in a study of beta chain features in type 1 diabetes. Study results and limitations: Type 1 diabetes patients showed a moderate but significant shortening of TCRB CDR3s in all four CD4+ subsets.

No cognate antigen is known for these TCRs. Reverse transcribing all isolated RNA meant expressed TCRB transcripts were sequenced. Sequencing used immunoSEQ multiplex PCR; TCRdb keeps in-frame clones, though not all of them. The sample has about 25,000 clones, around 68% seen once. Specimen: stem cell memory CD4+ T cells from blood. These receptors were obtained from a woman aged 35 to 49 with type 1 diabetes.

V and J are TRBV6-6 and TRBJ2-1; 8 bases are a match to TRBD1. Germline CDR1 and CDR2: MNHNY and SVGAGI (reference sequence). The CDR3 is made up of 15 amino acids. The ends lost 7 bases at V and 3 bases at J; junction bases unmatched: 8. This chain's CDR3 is CASTQGAAYYNEQFF. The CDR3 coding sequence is TGTGCCAGCACCCAGGGGGCAGCTTACTACAATGAGCAGTTCTTC.

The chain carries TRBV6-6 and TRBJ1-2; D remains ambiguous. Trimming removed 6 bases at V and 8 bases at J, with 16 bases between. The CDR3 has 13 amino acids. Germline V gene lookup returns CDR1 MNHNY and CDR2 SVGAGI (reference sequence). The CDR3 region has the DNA TGTGCCAGCAGGTCGTTCGGCGGAGAGGGCTACACCTTC. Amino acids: CASRSFGGEGYTF.

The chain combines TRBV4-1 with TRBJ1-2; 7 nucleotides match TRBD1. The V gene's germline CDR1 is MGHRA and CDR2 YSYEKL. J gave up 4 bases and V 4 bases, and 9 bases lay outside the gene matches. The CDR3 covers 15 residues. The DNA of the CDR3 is TGCGCCAGCAGCCTCCAAACAGGGGACCTCTATGGCTACACCTTC. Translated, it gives CASSLQTGDLYGYTF.

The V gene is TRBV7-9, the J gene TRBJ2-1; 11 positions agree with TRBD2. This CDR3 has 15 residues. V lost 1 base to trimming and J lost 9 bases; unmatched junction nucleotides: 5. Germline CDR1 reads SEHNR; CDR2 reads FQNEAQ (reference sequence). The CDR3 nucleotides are TGTGCCAGCAGCTTAGTTACTAGCGGGAGTTTTGAGCAGTTCTTC. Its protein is CASSLVTSGSFEQFF.

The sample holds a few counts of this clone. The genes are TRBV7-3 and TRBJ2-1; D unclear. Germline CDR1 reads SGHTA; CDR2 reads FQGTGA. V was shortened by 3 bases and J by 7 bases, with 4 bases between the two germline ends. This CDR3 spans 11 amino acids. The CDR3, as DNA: TGTGCCAGCAGCTTCGGGAATGAGCAGTTCTTC. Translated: CASSFGNEQFF.

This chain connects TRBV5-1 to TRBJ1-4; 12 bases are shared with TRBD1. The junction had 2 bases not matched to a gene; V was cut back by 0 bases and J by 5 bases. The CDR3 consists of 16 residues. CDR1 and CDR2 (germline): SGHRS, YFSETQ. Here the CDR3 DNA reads TGCGCCAGCAGCTTGGAGGGACAGGGGGCGAATGAAAAACTGTTTTTT. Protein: CASSLEGQGANEKLFF.

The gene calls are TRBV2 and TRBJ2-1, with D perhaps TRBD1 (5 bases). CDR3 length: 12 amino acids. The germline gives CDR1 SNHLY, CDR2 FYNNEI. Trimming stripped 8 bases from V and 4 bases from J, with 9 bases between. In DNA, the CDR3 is TGTGCCAGCGCGACAGATTACAATGAGCAGTTCTTC. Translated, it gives CASATDYNEQFF.

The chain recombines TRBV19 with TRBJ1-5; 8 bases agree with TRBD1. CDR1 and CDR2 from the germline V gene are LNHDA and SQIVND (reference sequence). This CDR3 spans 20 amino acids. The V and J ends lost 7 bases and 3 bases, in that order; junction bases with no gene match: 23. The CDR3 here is CASTLTPRWPGQEFNQPQHF. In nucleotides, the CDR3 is TGTGCCAGTACCCTCACCCCAAGGTGGCCGGGACAGGAATTCAATCAGCCCCAGCATTTT.

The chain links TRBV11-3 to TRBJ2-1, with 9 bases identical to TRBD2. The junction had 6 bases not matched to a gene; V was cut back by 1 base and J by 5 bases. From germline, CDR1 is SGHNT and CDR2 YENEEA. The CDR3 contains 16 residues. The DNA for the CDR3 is TGTGCCAGCAGCTTAGTCTACAGGACTAGCGACAATGAGCAGTTCTTC. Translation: CASSLVYRTSDNEQFF.

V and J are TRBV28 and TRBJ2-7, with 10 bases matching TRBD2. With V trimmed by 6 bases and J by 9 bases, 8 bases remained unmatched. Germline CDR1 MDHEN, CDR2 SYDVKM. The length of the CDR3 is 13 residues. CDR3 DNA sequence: TGTGCCAGCAGGCTAGCGGGAGCGCTTGGGCAGTACTTC. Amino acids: CASRLAGALGQYF.

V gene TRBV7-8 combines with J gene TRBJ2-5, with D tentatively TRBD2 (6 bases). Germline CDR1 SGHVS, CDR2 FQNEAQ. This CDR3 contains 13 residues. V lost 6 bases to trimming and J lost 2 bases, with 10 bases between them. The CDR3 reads CASRSSGQETQYF. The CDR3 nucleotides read TGTGCCAGCAGGTCAAGCGGGCAAGAGACCCAGTACTTC.